This T cell receptor beta chain was observed in a study of PD-1 blockade in classical Hodgkin lymphoma. Study details: Patients had nivolumab dosed at 3 mg/kg, delivered intravenously every 2 weeks. General study results and limits: In CD4+ cells, TCR diversity went up significantly by C4D1, but in CD8+ cells it did not. Patients who responded completely had about the same baseline diversity as newly diagnosed patients.

Sequencing was performed with immunoSEQ multiplex PCR; in TCRdb, only in-frame clones are kept and a portion is missing. The top ten clones hold around 6.5% of a sample with about 24,000 clones, approximately 80% of them seen once. Patients all relapsed after autologous stem cell transplantation, and there was variation in brentuximab vedotin exposure. The CDR3 has 16 residues. Germline values: CDR1 MGHRA, CDR2 YSYEKL. Trimming removed 0 bases from V and 0 bases from J, with 10 bases in between. About this clone: The antigen is unknown.

The clonotype was recovered from a human donor with classical Hodgkin lymphoma. The source material was peripheral blood mononuclear cells (PBMCs), sampled at baseline. The rearrangement links TRBV4-1 to TRBJ2-3; the D gene is possibly TRBD2 (5 bases). The CDR3 spells CASSQDSGGSTDTQYF. The CDR3 coding sequence is TGCGCCAGCAGCCAAGATAGTGGCGGGAGCACAGATACGCAGTATTTT.